This T cell receptor beta chain was obtained from a study of identifying expanded T cells in peripheral blood. Overall study findings and caveats: Variance in clone template counts between two-week samples significantly increased with total template count across all healthy donors.

The germline V and J ends were trimmed by 5 bases and 9 bases, with 11 bases remaining between them. CDR1 is SSHAT, CDR2 FNYEAQ, per germline (reference sequence). CDR3 length equals 13 residues. Method: immunoSEQ multiplex PCR; TCRdb's copy keeps in-frame clones and lacks some. The sample lists 100,000 to 110,000 clones; 88% were seen once. No infections or other immune events were documented during collection. Turning to this clone: Its antigen remains unidentified.

Sequencing was performed on blood. The TCR originated in a person aged 18 to 70 in good health. V usage is TRBV7-7 and J usage is TRBJ1-6, with a tentative D call TRBD1 (5 bases). The DNA of the CDR3 is TGTGCCAGCAGCGCGCAGGGAGGTTCACCCCTCCACTTT. Translated, it gives CASSAQGGSPLHF.